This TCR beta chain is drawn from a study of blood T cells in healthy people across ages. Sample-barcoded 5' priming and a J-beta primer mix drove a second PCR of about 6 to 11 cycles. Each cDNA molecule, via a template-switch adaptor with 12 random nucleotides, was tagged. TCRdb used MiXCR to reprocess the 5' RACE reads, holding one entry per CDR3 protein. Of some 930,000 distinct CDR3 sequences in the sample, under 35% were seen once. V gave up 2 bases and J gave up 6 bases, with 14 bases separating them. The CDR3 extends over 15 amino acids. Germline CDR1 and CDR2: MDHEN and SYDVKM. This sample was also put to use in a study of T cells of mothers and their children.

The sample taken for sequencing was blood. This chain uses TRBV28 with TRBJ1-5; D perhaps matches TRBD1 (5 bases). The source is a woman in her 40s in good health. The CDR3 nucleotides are TGTGCCAGCAGTTTACGGTTCGGTGGGGGTCAGCCCCAGCATTTT. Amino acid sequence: CASSLRFGGGQPQHF.